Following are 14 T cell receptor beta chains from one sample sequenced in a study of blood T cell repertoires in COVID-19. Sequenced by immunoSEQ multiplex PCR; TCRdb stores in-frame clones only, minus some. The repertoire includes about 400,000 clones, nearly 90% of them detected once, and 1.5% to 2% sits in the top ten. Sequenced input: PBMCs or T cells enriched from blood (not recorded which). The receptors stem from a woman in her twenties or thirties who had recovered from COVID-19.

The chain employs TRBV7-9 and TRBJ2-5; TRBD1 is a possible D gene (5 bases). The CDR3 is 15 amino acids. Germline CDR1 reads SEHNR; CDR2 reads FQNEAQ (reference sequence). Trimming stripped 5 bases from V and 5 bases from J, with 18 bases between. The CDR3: CASSADTIGLETQYF. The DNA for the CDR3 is TGTGCCAGCAGCGCGGACACCATCGGGTTGGAGACCCAGTACTTC.

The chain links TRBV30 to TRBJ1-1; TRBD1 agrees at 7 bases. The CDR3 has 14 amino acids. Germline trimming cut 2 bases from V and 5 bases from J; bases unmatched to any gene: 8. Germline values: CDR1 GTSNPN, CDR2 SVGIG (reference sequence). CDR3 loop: CAWSRGPGGTEAFF. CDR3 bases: TGTGCCTGGAGTCGGGGTCCAGGGGGGACTGAAGCTTTCTTT.

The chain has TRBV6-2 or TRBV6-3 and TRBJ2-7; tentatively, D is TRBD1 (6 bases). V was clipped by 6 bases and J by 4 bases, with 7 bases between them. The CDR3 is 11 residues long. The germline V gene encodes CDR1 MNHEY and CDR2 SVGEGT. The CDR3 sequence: CASSTGYEQYF. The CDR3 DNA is TGTGCCAGCAGCACAGGGTACGAGCAGTACTTC.

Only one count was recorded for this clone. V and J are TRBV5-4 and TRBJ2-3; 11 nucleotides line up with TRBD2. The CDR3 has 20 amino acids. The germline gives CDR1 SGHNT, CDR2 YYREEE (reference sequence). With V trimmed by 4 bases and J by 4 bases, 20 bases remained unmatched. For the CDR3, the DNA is TGTGCCAGCAGCCCCAACACAACCGTAACTAGCGGGAGTACCCCAGATACGCAGTATTTT. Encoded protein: CASSPNTTVTSGSTPDTQYF. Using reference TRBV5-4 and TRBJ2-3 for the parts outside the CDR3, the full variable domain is ETGVTQSPTHLIKTRGQQVTLRCSSQSGHNTVSWYQQALGQGPQFIFQYYREEENGRGNFPPRFSGLQFPNYSSELNVNALELDDSALYLCASSPNTTVTSGSTPDTQYFGPGTRLTVL.

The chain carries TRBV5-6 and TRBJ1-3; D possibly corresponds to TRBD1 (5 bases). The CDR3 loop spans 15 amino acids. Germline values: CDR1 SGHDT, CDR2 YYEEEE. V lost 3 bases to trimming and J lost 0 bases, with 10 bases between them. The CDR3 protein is CASSWIRDSGNTIYF. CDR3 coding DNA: TGTGCCAGCAGCTGGATCAGGGACTCTGGAAACACCATATATTTT.

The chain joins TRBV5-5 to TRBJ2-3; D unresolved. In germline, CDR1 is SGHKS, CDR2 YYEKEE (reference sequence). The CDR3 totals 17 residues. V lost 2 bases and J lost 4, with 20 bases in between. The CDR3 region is CASSLVGSASAADTQYF. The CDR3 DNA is TGTGCCAGCAGCTTAGTCGGCTCCGCGAGCGCCGCAGATACGCAGTATTTT.

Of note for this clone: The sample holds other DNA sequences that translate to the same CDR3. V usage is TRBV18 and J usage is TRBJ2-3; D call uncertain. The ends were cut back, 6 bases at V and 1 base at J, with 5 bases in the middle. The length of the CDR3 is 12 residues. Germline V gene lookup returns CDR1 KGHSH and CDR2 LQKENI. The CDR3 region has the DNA TGTGCCAGCTCGTCCGGCACAGATACGCAGTATTTT. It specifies CASSSGTDTQYF.

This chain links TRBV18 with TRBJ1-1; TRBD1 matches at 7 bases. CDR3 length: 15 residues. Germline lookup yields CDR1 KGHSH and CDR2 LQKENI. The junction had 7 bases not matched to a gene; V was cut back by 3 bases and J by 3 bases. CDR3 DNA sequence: TGTGCCAGCTCACCGGGAATGACAGGGCACACTGAAGCTTTCTTT. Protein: CASSPGMTGHTEAFF.

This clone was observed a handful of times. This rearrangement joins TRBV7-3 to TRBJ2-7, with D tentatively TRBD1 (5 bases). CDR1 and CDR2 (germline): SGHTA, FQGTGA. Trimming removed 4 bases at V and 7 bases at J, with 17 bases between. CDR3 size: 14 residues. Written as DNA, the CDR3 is TGTGCCAGCAGCTCCAGACACTCCTCAGGGGAGCAGTACTTC. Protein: CASSSRHSSGEQYF.

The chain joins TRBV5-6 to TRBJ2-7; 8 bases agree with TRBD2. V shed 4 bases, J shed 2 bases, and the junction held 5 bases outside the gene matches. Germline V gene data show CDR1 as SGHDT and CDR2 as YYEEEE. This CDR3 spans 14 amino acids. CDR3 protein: CASSRTSFAYEQYF. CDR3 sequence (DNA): TGTGCCAGCAGCAGGACTAGCTTCGCCTACGAGCAGTACTTC.

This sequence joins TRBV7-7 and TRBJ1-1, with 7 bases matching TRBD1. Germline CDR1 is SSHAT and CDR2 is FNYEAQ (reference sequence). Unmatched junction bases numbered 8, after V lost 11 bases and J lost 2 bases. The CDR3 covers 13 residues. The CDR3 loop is CAVRDRGNTEAFF. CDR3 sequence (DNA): TGTGCCGTTCGGGACAGAGGAAACACTGAAGCTTTCTTT.

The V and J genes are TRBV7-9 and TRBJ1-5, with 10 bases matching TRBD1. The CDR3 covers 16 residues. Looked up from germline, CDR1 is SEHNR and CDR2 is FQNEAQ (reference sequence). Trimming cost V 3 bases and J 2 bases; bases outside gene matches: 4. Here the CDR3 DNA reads TGTGCCAGCAGCTTTGGGACAGGGGTAGGCAATCAGCCCCAGCATTTT. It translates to CASSFGTGVGNQPQHF.

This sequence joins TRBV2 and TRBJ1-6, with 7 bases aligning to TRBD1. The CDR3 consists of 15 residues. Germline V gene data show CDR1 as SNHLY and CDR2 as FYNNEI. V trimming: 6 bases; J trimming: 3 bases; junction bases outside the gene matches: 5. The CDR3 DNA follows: TGTGCCAGCAGGACAACAGGGGACTATAATTCACCCCTCCACTTT. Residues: CASRTTGDYNSPLHF.

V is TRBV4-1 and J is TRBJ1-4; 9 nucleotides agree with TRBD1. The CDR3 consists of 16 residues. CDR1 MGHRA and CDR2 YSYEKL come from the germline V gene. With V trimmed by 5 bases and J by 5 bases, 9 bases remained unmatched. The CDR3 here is CASSRALGQGNEKLFF. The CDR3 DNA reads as TGCGCCAGCAGCAGAGCCCTGGGACAGGGCAATGAAAAACTGTTTTTT.